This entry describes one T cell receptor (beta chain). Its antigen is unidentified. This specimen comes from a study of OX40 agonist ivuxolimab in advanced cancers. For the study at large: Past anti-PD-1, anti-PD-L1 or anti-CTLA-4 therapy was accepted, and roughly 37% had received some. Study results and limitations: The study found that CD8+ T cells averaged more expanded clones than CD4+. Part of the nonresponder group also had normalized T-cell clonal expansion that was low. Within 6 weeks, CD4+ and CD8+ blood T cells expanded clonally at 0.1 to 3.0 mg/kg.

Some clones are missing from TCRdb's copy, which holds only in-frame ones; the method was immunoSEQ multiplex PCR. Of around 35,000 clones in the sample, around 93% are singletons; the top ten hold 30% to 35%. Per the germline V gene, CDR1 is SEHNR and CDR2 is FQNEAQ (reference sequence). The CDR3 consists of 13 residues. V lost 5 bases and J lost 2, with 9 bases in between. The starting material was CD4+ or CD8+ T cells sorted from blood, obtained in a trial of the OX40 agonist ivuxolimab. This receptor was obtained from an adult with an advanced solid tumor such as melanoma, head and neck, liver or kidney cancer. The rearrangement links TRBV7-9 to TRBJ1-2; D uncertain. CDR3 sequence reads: CASSNQENYGYTF. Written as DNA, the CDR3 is TGTGCCAGCAGCAACCAGGAGAACTATGGCTACACCTTC.